A selection of T cell receptor beta chains follows, all from one sample in a study of post-analysis software for immune sequencing data. One entry per CDR3 protein results from TCRdb running MiXCR on the PCR reads. Of about 620,000 distinct CDR3 sequences in the sample, about 40% were seen once. Sequencing input: blood. The source is a girl aged 10-17 years with multiple sclerosis. The CDR3 runs from the conserved cysteine through the conserved F or W. D genes are given only for firm matches. A row's size may be missing; if present it is once, few, many or a size class.

NA	TRBD2	TRBV5-1	TRBJ2-1	CASSLAGLAGGGDEQFF	TGCGCCAGCAGCTTGGCGGGCCTAGCGGGGGGAGGCGATGAGCAGTTCTTC
many	TRBD1	TRBV12-3/TRBV12-4	TRBJ1-2	CASSLTGNYGYTF	TGTGCCAGCAGTTTGACAGGGAACTATGGCTACACCTTC
NA	TRBD2	TRBV10-3	TRBJ2-7	CASEVTSGNERNEQYF	TGTGCCTCCGAGGTGACTAGCGGGAATGAGAGAAACGAGCAGTACTTC
NA	NA	TRBV7-2	TRBJ1-2	CASSLGQRMGYGYTF	TGTGCCAGCAGCCTTGGACAGCGGATGGGGTATGGCTACACCTTC
few	NA	TRBV27	TRBJ2-1	CASSLIGFGTTGDEQFF	TGTGCCAGCAGTTTAATAGGTTTCGGGACCACCGGGGATGAGCAGTTCTTC
few	TRBD1	TRBV12-3/TRBV12-4	TRBJ2-7	CASSLVRGTTNEQYF	TGTGCCAGCAGTTTAGTCAGGGGGACGACTAACGAGCAGTACTTC
NA	NA	TRBV7-9	TRBJ2-5	CASSLALEVLGTQYF	TGTGCCAGCAGCTTAGCGCTCGAGGTTCTGGGGACCCAGTACTTC
NA	TRBD2	TRBV4-1	TRBJ2-3	CASSHGLAGGPSTDTQYF	TGCGCCAGCAGCCATGGGCTAGCGGGGGGTCCTAGCACAGATACGCAGTATTTT
few	NA	TRBV11-2	TRBJ2-1	CASSLEAGTNEQFF	TGTGCCAGCAGCTTAGAGGCGGGGACCAATGAGCAGTTCTTC
NA	NA	TRBV25-1	TRBJ1-2	CASSDRTVRHGYTF	TGTGCCAGCAGTGACCGGACAGTTCGCCATGGCTACACCTTC
NA	NA	TRBV29-1	TRBJ2-4	CSARAAPEGAKNIQYF	TGCAGCGCCCGGGCAGCCCCGGAGGGAGCCAAAAACATTCAGTACTTC
NA	TRBD2	TRBV10-1	TRBJ2-5	CASSESKLAGDQETQYF	TGCGCCAGCAGTGAGTCGAAACTAGCGGGAGACCAAGAGACCCAGTACTTC
few	NA	TRBV2	TRBJ1-1	CASAFLAVNTEAFF	TGTGCCAGCGCCTTTCTGGCGGTGAACACTGAAGCTTTCTTT
NA	NA	TRBV7-2	TRBJ1-2	CASSSGRANYGYTF	TGTGCCAGCAGCTCTGGACGGGCTAACTATGGCTACACCTTC
few	TRBD1	TRBV5-1	TRBJ2-5	CASSVQGAGETQYF	TGCGCCAGCAGCGTACAGGGGGCCGGGGAGACCCAGTACTTC
NA	TRBD1	TRBV20-1	TRBJ1-1	CSARDGDSLEAFF	TGCAGTGCTAGAGATGGGGACAGCCTGGAAGCTTTCTTT
few	NA	TRBV7-9	TRBJ2-7	CASSSGTVLYEQYF	TGTGCCAGCAGCTCCGGGACTGTCCTCTATGAGCAGTACTTC
few	TRBD2	TRBV9	TRBJ2-3	CASSPTGGVGTDTQYF	TGTGCCAGCAGCCCCACCGGGGGGGTTGGCACAGATACGCAGTATTTT
NA	NA	TRBV10-3	TRBJ2-1	CAISVGGEQFF	TGTGCCATCAGTGTGGGTGGTGAGCAGTTCTTC
NA	NA	TRBV12-3/TRBV12-4	TRBJ2-4	CASSLLVGFISKNIQYF	TGTGCCAGCTCACTTTTGGTTGGGTTCATATCCAAAAACATTCAGTACTTC
NA	TRBD2	TRBV29-1	TRBJ2-1	CSVENPTSRSYNEQFF	TGCAGCGTTGAAAACCCGACTAGCAGGTCCTACAATGAGCAGTTCTTC
few	TRBD1	TRBV12-3/TRBV12-4	TRBJ2-5	CASSYGDREQETQYF	TGTGCCAGCAGTTATGGGGACAGAGAACAAGAGACCCAGTACTTC
NA	TRBD1	TRBV20-1	TRBJ1-2	CSARDRGPRGSWGYTF	TGCAGTGCCAGGGACAGGGGGCCACGGGGTTCCTGGGGCTACACCTTC
NA	TRBD2	TRBV5-6	TRBJ2-3	CASLPGLALTDTQYF	TGTGCCAGCTTGCCAGGACTAGCGCTGACAGATACGCAGTATTTT
NA	TRBD1	TRBV4-1	TRBJ2-1	CANSGDRASGNEQFF	TGCGCCAACAGCGGGGACAGGGCTAGTGGGAATGAGCAGTTCTTC
NA	NA	TRBV27	TRBJ2-1	CASSSSGHSYNEQFF	TGTGCCAGCAGTTCCTCAGGGCATAGCTACAATGAGCAGTTCTTC
few	NA	TRBV12-3/TRBV12-4	TRBJ2-6	CASNLGQHNVLTF	TGTGCCAGCAATCTCGGACAGCACAACGTCCTGACTTTC
NA	TRBD2	TRBV20-1	TRBJ2-3	CSARASLAGGLTDTQYF	TGCAGTGCTAGAGCCAGTCTAGCGGGGGGCCTAACAGATACGCAGTATTTT
NA	NA	TRBV10-3	TRBJ2-7	CAISEGPPYEQYF	TGTGCCATCAGTGAGGGACCACCCTACGAGCAGTACTTC
NA	NA	TRBV19	TRBJ2-7	CASSITGTYEQYF	TGTGCCAGTAGTATCACAGGGACCTACGAGCAGTACTTC
once	NA	TRBV12-3/TRBV12-4	TRBJ2-3	CASLFLGVDTQYF	TGTGCCAGCTTGTTTCTGGGAGTAGATACGCAGTATTTT
few	TRBD2	TRBV2	TRBJ2-4	CASSLTRGVQSIQYF	TGTGCCAGCAGTTTAACGCGGGGGGTTCAAAGCATTCAGTACTTC
NA	NA	TRBV12-3/TRBV12-4	TRBJ2-5	CANSRSGQETQYF	TGTGCCAACAGTCGTAGCGGTCAAGAGACCCAGTACTTC
few	NA	TRBV3-1	TRBJ2-5	CASSQEGGNDLYEQYF	TGTGCCAGCAGCCAAGAAGGTGGGAATGATCTCTACGAGCAGTACTTT